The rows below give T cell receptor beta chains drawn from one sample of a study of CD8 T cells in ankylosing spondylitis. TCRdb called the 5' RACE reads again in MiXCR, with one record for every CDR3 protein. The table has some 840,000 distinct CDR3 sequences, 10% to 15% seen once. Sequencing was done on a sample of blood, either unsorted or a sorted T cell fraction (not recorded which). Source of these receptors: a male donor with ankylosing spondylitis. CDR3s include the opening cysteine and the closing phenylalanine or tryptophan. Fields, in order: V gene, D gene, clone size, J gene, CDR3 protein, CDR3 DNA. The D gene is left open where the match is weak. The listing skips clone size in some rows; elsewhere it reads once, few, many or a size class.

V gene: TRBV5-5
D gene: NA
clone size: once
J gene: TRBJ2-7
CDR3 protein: CASSPGLLGEQYF
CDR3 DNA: TGTGCCAGCAGCCCCGGGCTCCTCGGGGAGCAGTACTTC

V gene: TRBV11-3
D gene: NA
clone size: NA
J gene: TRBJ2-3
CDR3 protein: CASSLGPQGPTDTQYF
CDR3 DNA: TGTGCCAGCAGCTTAGGACCGCAAGGGCCCACAGATACGCAGTATTTT

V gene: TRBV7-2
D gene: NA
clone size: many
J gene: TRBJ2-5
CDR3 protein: CASSPGQLRETQYF
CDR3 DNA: TGTGCCAGCAGCCCAGGACAGTTGAGAGAGACCCAGTACTTC

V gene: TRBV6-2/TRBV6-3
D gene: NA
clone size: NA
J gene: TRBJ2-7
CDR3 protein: CASSYSRVYEQYF
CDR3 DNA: TGTGCCAGCAGTTACTCCAGGGTCTACGAGCAGTACTTC

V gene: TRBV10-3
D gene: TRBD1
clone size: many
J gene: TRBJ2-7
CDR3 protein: CAISDQDRGHEQYF
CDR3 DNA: TGTGCCATCAGTGATCAGGACAGGGGCCACGAGCAGTACTTC

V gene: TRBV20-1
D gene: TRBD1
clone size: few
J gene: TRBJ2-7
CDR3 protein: CSASGTGEAEQYF
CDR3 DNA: TGCAGTGCTTCCGGGACAGGGGAGGCCGAGCAGTACTTC

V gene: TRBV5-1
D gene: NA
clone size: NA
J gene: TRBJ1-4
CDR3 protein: CASSLVPGASGEKLFF
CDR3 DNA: TGCGCCAGCAGCTTGGTTCCGGGGGCTTCGGGTGAAAAACTGTTTTTT

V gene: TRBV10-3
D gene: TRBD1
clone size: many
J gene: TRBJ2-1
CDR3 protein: CAISGDRDDNEQFF
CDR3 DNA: TGTGCCATCAGTGGGGACAGGGACGACAATGAGCAGTTCTTC

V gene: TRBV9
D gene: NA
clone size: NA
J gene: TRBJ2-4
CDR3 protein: CASSVGDIQYF
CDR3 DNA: TGTGCCAGCAGCGTAGGGGACATTCAGTACTTC

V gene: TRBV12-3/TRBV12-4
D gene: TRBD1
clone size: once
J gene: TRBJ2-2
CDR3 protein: CASSSVGQGKYTGELFF
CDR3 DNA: TGTGCCAGCAGTTCCGTGGGACAGGGGAAATACACCGGGGAGCTGTTTTTT

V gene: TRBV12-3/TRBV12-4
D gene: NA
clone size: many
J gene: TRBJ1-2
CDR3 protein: CASSRQGAHGYTF
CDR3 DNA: TGTGCCAGCAGTCGGCAGGGAGCTCATGGCTACACCTTC

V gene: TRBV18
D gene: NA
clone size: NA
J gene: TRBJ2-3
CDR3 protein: CASKDGPSTDTQYF
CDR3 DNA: TGTGCCAGCAAGGACGGACCTAGCACAGATACGCAGTATTTT

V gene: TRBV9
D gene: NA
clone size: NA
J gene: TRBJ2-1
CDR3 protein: CASSVGGRDGINEQFF
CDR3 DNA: TGTGCCAGCAGCGTAGGTGGGCGGGACGGCATCAATGAGCAGTTCTTC

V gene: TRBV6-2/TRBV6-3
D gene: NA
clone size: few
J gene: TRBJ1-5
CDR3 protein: CASSYDPIHGGNQPQHF
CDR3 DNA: TGTGCCAGCAGTTACGATCCCATTCACGGGGGCAATCAGCCCCAGCATTTT

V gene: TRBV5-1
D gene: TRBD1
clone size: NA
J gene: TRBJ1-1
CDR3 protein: CASKPQGGTEAFF
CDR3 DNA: TGCGCCAGCAAGCCTCAGGGGGGCACTGAAGCTTTCTTT

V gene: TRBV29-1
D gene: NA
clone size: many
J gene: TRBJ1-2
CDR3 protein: CSVEQRTYGYTF
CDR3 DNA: TGCAGCGTTGAACAACGGACCTATGGCTACACCTTC

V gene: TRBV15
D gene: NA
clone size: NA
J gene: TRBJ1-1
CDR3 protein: CATSPGGGTEAFF
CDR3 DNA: TGTGCCACCAGCCCGGGAGGGGGCACTGAAGCTTTCTTT

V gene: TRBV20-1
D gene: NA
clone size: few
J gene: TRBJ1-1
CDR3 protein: CSARDLWDTEAFF
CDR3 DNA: TGCAGTGCTAGAGACTTGTGGGACACTGAAGCTTTCTTT

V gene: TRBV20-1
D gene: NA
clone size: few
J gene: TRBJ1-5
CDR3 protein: CSASPGDMDQPQHF
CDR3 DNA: TGCAGTGCTAGTCCCGGGGATATGGATCAGCCCCAGCATTTT

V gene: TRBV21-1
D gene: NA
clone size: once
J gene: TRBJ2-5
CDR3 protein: CASSNQALQETQYF
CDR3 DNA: TGTGCCAGCAGCAACCAGGCCCTCCAAGAGACCCAGTACTTC

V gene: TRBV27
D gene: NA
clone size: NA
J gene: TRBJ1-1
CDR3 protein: CASSFSPQLGTEAFF
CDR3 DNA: TGTGCCAGCAGTTTTAGCCCTCAACTAGGCACTGAAGCTTTCTTT

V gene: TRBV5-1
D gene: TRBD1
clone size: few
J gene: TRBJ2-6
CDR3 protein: CASSRTGTGANVLTF
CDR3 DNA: TGCGCCAGCAGCAGGACAGGGACTGGGGCCAACGTCCTGACTTTC

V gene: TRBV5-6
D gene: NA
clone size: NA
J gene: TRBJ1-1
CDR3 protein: CASSRRDGNTEAFF
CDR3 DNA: TGTGCCAGCAGCCGTCGGGATGGGAACACTGAAGCTTTCTTT

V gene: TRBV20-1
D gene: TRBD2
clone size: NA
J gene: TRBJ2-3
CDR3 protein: CCARDVWLAGGTDTQYF
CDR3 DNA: TGCTGTGCTAGAGATGTTTGGCTAGCGGGAGGGACAGATACGCAGTATTTT

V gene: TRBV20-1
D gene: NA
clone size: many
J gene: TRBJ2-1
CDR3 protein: CSARSPVSGSYNEQFF
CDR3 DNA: TGCAGTGCTAGATCCCCCGTCAGCGGTTCCTACAATGAGCAGTTCTTC

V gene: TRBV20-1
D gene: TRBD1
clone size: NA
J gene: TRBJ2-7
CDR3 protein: CSATSGQGANEQYF
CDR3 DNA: TGCAGTGCCACCTCCGGACAGGGGGCTAACGAGCAGTACTTC

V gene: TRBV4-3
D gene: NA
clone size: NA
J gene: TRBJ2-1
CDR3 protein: CASSQEQRTSYNEQFF
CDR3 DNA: TGCGCCAGCAGCCAAGAACAACGGACTTCCTACAATGAGCAGTTCTTC

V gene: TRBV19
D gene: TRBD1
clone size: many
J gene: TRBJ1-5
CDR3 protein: CASRWTGARGNQPQHF
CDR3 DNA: TGTGCCAGTAGGTGGACAGGAGCTCGCGGCAATCAGCCCCAGCATTTT

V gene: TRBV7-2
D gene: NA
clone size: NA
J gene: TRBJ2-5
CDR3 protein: CASSMGPRGETQYF
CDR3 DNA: TGTGCCAGCAGCATGGGGCCCCGGGGAGAGACCCAGTACTTC

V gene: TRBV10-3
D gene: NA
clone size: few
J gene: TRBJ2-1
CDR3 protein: CAISESTLRNEQFF
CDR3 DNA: TGTGCCATCAGTGAGTCGACTCTTCGGAATGAGCAGTTCTTC

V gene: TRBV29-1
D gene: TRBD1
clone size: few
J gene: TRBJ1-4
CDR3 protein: CSVESDRVNEKLFF
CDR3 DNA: TGCAGCGTTGAAAGTGACAGGGTGAATGAAAAACTGTTTTTT

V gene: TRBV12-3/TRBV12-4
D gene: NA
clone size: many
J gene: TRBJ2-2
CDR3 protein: CASTRVPSRELFF
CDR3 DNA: TGTGCCAGCACACGGGTTCCGAGCCGGGAGCTGTTTTTT

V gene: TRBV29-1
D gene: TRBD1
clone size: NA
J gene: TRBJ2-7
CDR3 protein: CSVEVATGYNEQYF
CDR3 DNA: TGCAGCGTTGAAGTAGCGACAGGGTATAACGAGCAGTACTTC

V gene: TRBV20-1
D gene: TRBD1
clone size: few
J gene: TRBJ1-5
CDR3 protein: CSAREGTGQPQHF
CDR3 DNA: TGCAGTGCTAGAGAGGGGACAGGACAGCCCCAGCATTTT

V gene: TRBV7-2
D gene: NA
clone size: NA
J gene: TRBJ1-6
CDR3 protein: CASSLGVFNSPLHF
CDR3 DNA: TGTGCCAGCAGCTTAGGGGTCTTTAATTCACCCCTCCACTTT

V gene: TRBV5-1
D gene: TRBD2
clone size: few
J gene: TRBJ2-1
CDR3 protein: CASSSIGTTYNEQFF
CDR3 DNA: TGCGCCAGCAGCTCTATCGGGACTACTTACAATGAGCAGTTCTTC

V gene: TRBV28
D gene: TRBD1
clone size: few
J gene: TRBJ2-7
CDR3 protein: CASSSSGTGSSYEQYF
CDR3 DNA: TGTGCCAGCAGCTCTTCCGGGACAGGTTCCTCCTACGAGCAGTACTTC